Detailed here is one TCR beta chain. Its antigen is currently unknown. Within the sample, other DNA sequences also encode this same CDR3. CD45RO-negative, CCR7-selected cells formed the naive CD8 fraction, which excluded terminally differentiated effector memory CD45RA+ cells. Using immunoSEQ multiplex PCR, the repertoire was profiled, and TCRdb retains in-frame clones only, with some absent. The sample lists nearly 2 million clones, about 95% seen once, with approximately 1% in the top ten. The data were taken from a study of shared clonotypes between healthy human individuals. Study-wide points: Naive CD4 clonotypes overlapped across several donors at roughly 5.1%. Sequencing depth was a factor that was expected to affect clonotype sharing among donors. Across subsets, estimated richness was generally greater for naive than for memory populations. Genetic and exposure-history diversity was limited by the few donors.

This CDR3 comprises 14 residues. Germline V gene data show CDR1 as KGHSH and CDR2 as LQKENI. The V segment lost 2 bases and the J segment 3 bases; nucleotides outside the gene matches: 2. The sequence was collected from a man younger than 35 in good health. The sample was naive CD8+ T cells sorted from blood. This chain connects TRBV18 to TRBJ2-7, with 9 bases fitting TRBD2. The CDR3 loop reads CASSPGAGGYEQYF. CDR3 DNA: TGTGCCAGCTCACCAGGAGCGGGAGGCTACGAGCAGTACTTC.